This entry describes one T cell receptor beta chain. Some clones are missing from TCRdb's copy, which holds only in-frame ones; the method was immunoSEQ multiplex PCR. Among 120,000 or so clones, roughly nine tenths were seen once, and the ten largest hold 1.5% to 2%. The data were obtained in a study of control samples from healthy donors and cancer patients. The sample was blood. This sequence originates from a young man in good health.

CDR3 nucleotides: TGCGCCAGCAGCCCGGGACAGGCCCGAAGCGGGACCCAGTACTTC. Its protein product is CASSPGQARSGTQYF. The chain carries TRBV5-1 and TRBJ2-5, with 8 bases that match TRBD1. CDR1 and CDR2 from the germline V gene are SGHRS and YFSETQ. The CDR3 runs 15 residues. Trimming cost V 4 bases and J 7 bases; bases outside gene matches: 12. The variable domain in full, with the rest retrieved from reference TRBV5-1 and TRBJ2-5, is KAGVTQTPRYLIKTRGQQVTLSCSPISGHRSVSWYQQTPGQGLQFLFEYFSETQRNKGNFPGRFSGRQFSNSRSEMNVSTLELGDSALYLCASSPGQARSGTQYFGPGTRLLVL.